The T cell receptor (beta chain) described here comes from a study of blood T cell repertoires in COVID-19. Study in general: Collection of acute and convalescent COVID-19 samples took place in the United States, Italy and Spain. Sources were T cells, B-cell-depleted T cells, or PBMCs; the material itself was cDNA or gDNA.

V lost 0 bases, J lost 5 bases, and 7 bases lay in between. The CDR3 spans 14 residues. Looked up from germline, CDR1 is MGHRA and CDR2 is YSYEKL. Per the original methods: Cell counts per sample came from amplifying reference gene primers. Measured with immunoSEQ multiplex PCR; TCRdb has only the in-frame clones, and not every one. That table is the source of V, J and clone size, and D and trimming were worked out from the DNA. Here the sample spans 250,000 or so clones, 91% being singletons. Participant reports of clinical history set cohort assignment. The clonotype originates from a human donor in a cohort exposed to, infected with or recovered from COVID-19 (not recorded which). The donor label of this sample is uncertain. The specimen sequenced was PBMCs or T cells enriched from blood (not recorded which). The J gene is TRBJ2-2, the V gene TRBV4-1; D possibly corresponds to TRBD2 (6 bases). CDR3 in DNA: TGCGCCAGCAGCCAAGAGGCGGGGACCGGGGAGCTGTTTTTT. This encodes CASSQEAGTGELFF.